This TCR beta chain is from a study of liver allograft versus peripheral blood T cells. About the research overall: The study compared liver allograft T cell receptor repertoires against peripheral blood repertoires of liver transplant recipients.

The CDR3 has 12 residues. The germline V gene has CDR1 MNHEY and CDR2 SVGEGT. The V gene lost 11 bases and the J gene lost 6 bases, with 16 bases spanning the gap. TCRdb itself ran the reads through MiXCR, one entry per CDR3 protein. The sample has roughly 1,100 distinct CDR3 sequences; around 17% are singletons. This chain joins TRBV6-2 or TRBV6-3 and TRBJ1-2, with a weak D call TRBD1 (5 bases). The TCR was taken from a human patient who had a liver transplant. A subset of T cells may come from the graft donor. The CDR3 DNA is TGTGCCTCGTCCCACGGGGACGATGGCTACACCTTC. Its protein product is CASSHGDDGYTF.